The text below deals with one T cell receptor (beta chain). Its antigen remains unidentified. CDR1 and CDR2 from the germline V gene are MNHNY and SVGAGI (reference sequence). Germline trimming cut 8 bases from V and 3 bases from J; bases unmatched to any gene: 6. The CDR3 runs 15 residues. The sample is drawn from a study of long-term antiretroviral therapy in people with HIV. Notes on the study in general: Records did not include ART adherence, viral resistance or therapy changes. Even long-term ART left TRB diversity below transplant donor controls, despite gains.

The libraries were made with immunoSEQ v3.0 at survey level. Data came from immunoSEQ multiplex PCR; TCRdb stores just in-frame clones and leaves some out. The table has about 24,000 clones, around 80% seen once; the top ten hold over 8%. The study drew at least one pre-ART and at least two post-ART PBMC samples from every donor. Treated in the United States were all of the participants with HIV. The starting material was unsorted PBMCs, obtained 1.2 years after starting antiretroviral therapy. The source is a woman aged 35 to 49 with HIV. The chain has TRBV6-6 and TRBJ2-7, with 14 positions matching TRBD2. The CDR3 nucleotides are TGTGCCAGCCGGGAAGGGACTAGCGGGGGCTACGAGCAGTACTTC. Translating gives CASREGTSGGYEQYF.